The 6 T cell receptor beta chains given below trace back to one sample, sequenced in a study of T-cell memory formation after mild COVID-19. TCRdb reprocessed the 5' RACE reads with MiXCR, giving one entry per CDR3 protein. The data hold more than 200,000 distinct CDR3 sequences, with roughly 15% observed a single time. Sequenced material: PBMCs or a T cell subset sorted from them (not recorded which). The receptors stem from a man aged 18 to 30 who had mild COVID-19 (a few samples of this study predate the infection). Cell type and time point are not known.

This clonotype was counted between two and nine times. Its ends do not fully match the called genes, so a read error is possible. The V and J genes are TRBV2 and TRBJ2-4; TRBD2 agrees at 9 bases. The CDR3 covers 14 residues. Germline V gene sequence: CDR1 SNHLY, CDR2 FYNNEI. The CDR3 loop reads CASKSSAGGRKQWF. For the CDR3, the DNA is TGTGCCAGCAAGTCATCAGCGGGGGGACGAAAACAGTGGTTC.

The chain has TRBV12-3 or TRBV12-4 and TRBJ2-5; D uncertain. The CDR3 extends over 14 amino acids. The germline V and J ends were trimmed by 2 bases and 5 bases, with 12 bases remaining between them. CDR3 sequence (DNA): TGTGCCAGCAGTTTACGGCAGGTCCAGGAGACCCAGTACTTC. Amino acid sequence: CASSLRQVQETQYF.

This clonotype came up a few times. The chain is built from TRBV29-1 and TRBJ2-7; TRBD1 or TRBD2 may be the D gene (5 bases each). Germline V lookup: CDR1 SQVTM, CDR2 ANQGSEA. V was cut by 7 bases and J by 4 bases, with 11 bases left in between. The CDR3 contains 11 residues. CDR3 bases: TGCAGCGCCGGGACGGCATACGAGCAGTACGTC. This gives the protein CSAGTAYEQYV.

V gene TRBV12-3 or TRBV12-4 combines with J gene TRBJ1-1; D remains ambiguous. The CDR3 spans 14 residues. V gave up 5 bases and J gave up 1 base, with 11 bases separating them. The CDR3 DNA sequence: TGTGCCAGCAGTCTCGTCTTGGAGAACACTGAAGCTTTCTTT. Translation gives CASSLVLENTEAFF.

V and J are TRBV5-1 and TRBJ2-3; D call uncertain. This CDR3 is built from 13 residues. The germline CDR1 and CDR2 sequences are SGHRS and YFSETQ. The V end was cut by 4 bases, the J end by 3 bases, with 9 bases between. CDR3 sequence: CASSAQITDTQYF. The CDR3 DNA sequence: TGCGCCAGCAGCGCACAGATAACAGATACGCAGTATTTT.

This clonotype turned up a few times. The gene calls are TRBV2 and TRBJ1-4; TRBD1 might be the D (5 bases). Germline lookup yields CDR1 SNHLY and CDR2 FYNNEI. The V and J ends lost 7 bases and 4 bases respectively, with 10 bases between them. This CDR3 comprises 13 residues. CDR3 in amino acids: CASTRDLNEKLFF. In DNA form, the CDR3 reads TGTGCCAGCACGAGGGACCTTAATGAAAAACTGTTTTTT. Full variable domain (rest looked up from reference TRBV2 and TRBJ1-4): EPEVTQTPSHQVTQMGQEVILRCVPISNHLYFYWYRQILGQKVEFLVSFYNNEISEKSEIFDDQFSVERPDGSNFTLKIRSTKLEDSAMYFCASTRDLNEKLFFGSGTQLSVL.